This TCR beta chain was documented in a study of T cells in Graves' hyperthyroidism and ophthalmopathy. Overall study context: It was at initial diagnosis, before any treatment, that peripheral blood was collected.

Researchers amplified the TCR beta CDR3 regions from RNA transcripts. The HTBI primer set drove a first-round RT-PCR of the TCR CDR3. One entry per CDR3 protein results from TCRdb running MiXCR on the multiplex PCR reads. This table holds 550,000 to 850,000 distinct CDR3 sequences, around 20% found once. This clonotype was detected ten times or more. It was uncontrolled infection, other autoimmune disease, pregnancy or lactation that excluded patients. There are 13 residues in the CDR3. Trimming cost V 2 bases and J 3 bases, with 8 bases left between them. The germline gives CDR1 SGHRS, CDR2 YFSETQ. This receptor was taken from a woman between 45 and 65 years old with Graves' hyperthyroidism that later progressed to Graves' ophthalmopathy. Sequenced input: blood. This chain links TRBV5-1 with TRBJ1-2; D is ambiguous. In nucleotides, the CDR3 is TGCGCCAGCAGCTTCGACGGGGACTATGGCTACACCTTC. It specifies CASSFDGDYGYTF.